Detailed here is one TCR beta chain. Data came from immunoSEQ multiplex PCR; TCRdb stores just in-frame clones and leaves some out. Of 40,000 to 65,000 clones in the sample, roughly 92% were seen once. The germline V and J ends were trimmed by 2 bases and 1 base, with 11 bases remaining between them. Germline V CDR1 and CDR2: MNHNY, SVGAGI (reference sequence). The CDR3 is made up of 15 amino acids. The sample originates from a study of T cell changes during pregnancy in multiple sclerosis. This sequence originates from a female donor with multiple sclerosis, enrolled in a pregnancy study. The J gene is TRBJ1-1, the V gene TRBV6-6; D gene uncertain. Specimen: CD4+ T cells from peripheral blood mononuclear cells, collected in the third trimester of pregnancy. CDR3 DNA: TGTGCCAGCAGTTACGGCCCTCCGGGGAACACTGAAGCTTTCTTT. Amino acids: CASSYGPPGNTEAFF.